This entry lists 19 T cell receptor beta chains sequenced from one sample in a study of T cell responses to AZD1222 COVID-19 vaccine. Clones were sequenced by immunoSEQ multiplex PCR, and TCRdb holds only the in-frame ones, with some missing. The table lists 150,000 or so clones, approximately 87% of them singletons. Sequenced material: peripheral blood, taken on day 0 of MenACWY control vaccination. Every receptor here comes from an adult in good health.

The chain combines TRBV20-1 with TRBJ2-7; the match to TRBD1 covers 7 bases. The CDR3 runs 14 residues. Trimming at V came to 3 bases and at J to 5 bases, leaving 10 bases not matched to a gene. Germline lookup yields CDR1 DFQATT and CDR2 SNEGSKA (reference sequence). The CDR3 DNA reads TGCAGTGCTAGTAGGCCAGGCAGGGGGAACGAGCAGTACGTC. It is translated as CSASRPGRGNEQYV.

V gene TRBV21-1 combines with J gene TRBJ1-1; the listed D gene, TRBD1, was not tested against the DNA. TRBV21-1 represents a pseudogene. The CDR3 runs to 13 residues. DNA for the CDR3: TGTGCCAGCACTCAGACAGGCGAGACTGAAGCTTTCTTT. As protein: CASTQTGETEAFF.

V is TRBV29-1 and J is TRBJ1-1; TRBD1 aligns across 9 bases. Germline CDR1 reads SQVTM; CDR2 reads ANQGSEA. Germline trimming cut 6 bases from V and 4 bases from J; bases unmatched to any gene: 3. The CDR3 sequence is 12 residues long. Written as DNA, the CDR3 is TGCAGCGTGGACAGGGGAGGCACTGAAGCTTTCTTT. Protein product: CSVDRGGTEAFF.

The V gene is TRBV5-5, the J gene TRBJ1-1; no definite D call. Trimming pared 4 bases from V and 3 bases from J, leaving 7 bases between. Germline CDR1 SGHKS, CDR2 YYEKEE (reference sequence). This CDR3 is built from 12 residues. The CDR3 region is CASSPGDTEAFF. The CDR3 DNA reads TGTGCCAGCAGCCCCGGGGACACTGAAGCTTTCTTT.

The CDR3 spells CAGQTRDEQYV. As DNA, the CDR3 is TGTGCCGGCCAAACCCGGGACGAGCAGTACGTC. V is TRBV27 and J is TRBJ2-7; the D is unclear. This CDR3 spans 11 amino acids. V was trimmed by 11 bases and J by 5 bases, leaving 13 bases between them. The germline V gene encodes CDR1 MNHEY and CDR2 SMNVEV (reference sequence).

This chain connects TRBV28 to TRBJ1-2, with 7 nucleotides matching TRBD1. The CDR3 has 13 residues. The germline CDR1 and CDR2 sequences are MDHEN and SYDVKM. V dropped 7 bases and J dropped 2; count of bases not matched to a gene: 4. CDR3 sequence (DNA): TGTGCCAGCACCCCGGGACAGAACTATGGCTACACCTTC. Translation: CASTPGQNYGYTF.

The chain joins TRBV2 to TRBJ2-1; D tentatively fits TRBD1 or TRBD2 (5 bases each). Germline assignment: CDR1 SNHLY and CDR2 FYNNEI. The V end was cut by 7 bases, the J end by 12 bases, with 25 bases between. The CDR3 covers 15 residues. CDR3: CASKPGSSPTARQFF. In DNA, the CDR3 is TGTGCCAGCAAACCAGGGAGCTCTCCCACTGCCAGGCAGTTCTTC.

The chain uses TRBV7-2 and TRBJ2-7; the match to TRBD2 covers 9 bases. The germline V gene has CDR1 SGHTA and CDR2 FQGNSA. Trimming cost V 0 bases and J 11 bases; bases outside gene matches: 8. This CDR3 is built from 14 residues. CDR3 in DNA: TGTGCCAGCAGCTTAGCGGTGACTAGCGGCCTGGAGTACTTC. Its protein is CASSLAVTSGLEYF.

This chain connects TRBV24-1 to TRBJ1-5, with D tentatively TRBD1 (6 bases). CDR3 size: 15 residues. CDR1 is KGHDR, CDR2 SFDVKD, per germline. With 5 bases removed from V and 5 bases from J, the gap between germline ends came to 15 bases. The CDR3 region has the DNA TGTGCCACCAGTGCCACGACAGGAGATCATCAGCCCCAGCATTTT. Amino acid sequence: CATSATTGDHQPQHF.

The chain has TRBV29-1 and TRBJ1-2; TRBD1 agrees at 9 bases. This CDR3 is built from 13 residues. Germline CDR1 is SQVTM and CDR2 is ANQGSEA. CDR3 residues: CSGNRGPGYGYTF. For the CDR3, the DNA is TGCAGTGGTAACAGGGGGCCTGGCTATGGCTACACCTTC.

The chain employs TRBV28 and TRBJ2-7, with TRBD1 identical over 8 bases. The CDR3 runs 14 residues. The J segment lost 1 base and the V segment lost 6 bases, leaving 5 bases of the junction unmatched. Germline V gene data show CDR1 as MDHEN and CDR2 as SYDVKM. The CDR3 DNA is TGTGCCAGCAGCACAGGGGGTAGGTCCTACGAGCAGTACTTC. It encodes CASSTGGRSYEQYF.

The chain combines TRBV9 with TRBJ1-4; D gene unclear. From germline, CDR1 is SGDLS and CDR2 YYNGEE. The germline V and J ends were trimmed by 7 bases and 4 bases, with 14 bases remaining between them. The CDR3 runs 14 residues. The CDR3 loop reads CASATRVLNEKLFF. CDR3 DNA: TGTGCCAGCGCCACCCGGGTTCTTAATGAAAAACTGTTTTTT.

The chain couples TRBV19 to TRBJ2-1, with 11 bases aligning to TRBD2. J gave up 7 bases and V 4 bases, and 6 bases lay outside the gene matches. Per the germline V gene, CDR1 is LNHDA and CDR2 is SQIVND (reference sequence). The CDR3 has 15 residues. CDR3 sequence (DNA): TGTGCCAGTAGTAGTGGGCTAGCGGGAGGAAATGAGCAGTTCTTC. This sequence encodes CASSSGLAGGNEQFF.

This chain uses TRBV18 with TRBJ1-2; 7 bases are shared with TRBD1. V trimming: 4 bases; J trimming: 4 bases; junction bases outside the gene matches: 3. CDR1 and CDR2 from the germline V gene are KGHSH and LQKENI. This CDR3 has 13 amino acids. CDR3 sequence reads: CASSRDSIYGYTF. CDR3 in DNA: TGTGCCAGCTCACGGGACAGCATCTATGGCTACACCTTC.

The CDR3 DNA is TGTGCCAGCAGTTTATTACAGGGGATGAACACTGAAGCTTTCTTT. It encodes CASSLLQGMNTEAFF. The rearrangement links TRBV28 to TRBJ1-1; 7 nucleotides align to TRBD1. Trimming took 1 base from V and 0 from J; bases not matched to a gene: 2. CDR1 MDHEN and CDR2 SYDVKM come from the germline V gene. This CDR3 region has 15 residues. The variable domain in full, completed from reference TRBV28 and TRBJ1-1, reads DVKVTQSSRYLVKRTGEKVFLECVQDMDHENMFWYRQDPGLGLRLIYFSYDVKMKEKGDIPEGYSVSREKKERFSLILESASTNQTSMYLCASSLLQGMNTEAFFGQGTRLTVV.

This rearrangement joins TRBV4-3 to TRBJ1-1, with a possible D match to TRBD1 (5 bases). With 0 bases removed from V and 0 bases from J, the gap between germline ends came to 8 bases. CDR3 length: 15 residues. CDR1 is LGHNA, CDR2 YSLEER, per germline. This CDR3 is CASSQDWGLNTEAFF. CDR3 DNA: TGCGCCAGCAGCCAAGATTGGGGACTGAACACTGAAGCTTTCTTT.

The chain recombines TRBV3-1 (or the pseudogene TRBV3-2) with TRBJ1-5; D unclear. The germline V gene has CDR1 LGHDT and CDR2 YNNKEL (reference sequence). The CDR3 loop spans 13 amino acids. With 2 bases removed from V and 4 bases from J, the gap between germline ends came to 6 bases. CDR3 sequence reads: CASSQPGNQPQHF. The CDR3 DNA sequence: TGTGCCAGCAGCCAACCCGGGAATCAGCCCCAGCATTTT.

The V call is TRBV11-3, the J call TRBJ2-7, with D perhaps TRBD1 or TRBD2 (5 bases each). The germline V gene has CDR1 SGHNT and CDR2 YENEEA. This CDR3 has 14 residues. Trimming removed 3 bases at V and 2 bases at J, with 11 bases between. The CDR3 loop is CASSFRDGTYEQYF. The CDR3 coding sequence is TGTGCCAGCAGCTTCCGGGACGGCACCTACGAGCAGTACTTC.

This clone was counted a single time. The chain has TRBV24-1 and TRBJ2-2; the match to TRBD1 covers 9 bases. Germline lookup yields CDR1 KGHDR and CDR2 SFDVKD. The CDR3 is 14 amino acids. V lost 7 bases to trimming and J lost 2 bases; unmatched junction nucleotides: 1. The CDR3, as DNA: TGTGCCACCAGGGGACAGGGCAACACCGGGGAGCTGTTTTTT. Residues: CATRGQGNTGELFF.